The next 24 T cell receptor beta chains were all read from a single sample in a study of blood T cell repertoires in COVID-19. The data were produced by immunoSEQ multiplex PCR, yet TCRdb's version contains in-frame clones alone and is incomplete. The sample has some 400,000 clones; approximately 89% are singletons. Sequenced sample: peripheral blood. The receptors shown here come from an older woman with COVID-19, enrolled during active disease.

This clone was counted between two and nine times. The chain couples TRBV5-1 to TRBJ1-2; D uncertain. Germline assignment: CDR1 SGHRS and CDR2 YFSETQ. Trimming left V 0 bases short and J 2 bases short, with 8 bases between. The length of the CDR3 is 14 residues. For the CDR3, the DNA is TGCGCCAGCAGCTTGGAACAGATCAACTATGGCTACACCTTC. It translates to CASSLEQINYGYTF. Full variable domain (outside the CDR3, taken from reference TRBV5-1 and TRBJ1-2): KAGVTQTPRYLIKTRGQQVTLSCSPISGHRSVSWYQQTPGQGLQFLFEYFSETQRNKGNFPGRFSGRQFSNSRSEMNVSTLELGDSALYLCASSLEQINYGYTFGSGTRLTVV.

The chain recombines TRBV5-1 with TRBJ1-1; tentatively, D is TRBD1 (5 bases). Germline CDR1 is SGHRS and CDR2 is YFSETQ. CDR3 length: 14 residues. V dropped 1 base and J dropped 3 bases, with 10 bases sitting between them. The CDR3, as DNA: TGCGCCAGCAGCTTGCCAACAGGTCACACTGAAGCTTTCTTT. The encoded protein is CASSLPTGHTEAFF.

J is TRBJ2-4 and V is TRBV5-8; possible D gene TRBD1, 5 bases. The germline V gene encodes CDR1 SGHTS and CDR2 YDEGEE. V dropped 4 bases and J dropped 9 bases, with 14 bases sitting between them. This CDR3 contains 13 residues. CDR3 residues: CASSAGPRGIQYF. CDR3 coding DNA: TGTGCCAGCAGCGCCGGACCTAGGGGCATTCAGTACTTC.

The CDR3 DNA reads TGCGCCAGCAGCTCGACAGGGAACTATGGCTACACCTTC. This codes for CASSSTGNYGYTF. The chain couples TRBV5-1 to TRBJ1-2; 7 positions match TRBD1. The CDR3 extends over 13 amino acids. Germline values: CDR1 SGHRS, CDR2 YFSETQ. V lost 3 bases to trimming and J lost 2 bases; unmatched junction nucleotides: 1. Complete variable domain (other parts from reference TRBV5-1 and TRBJ1-2): KAGVTQTPRYLIKTRGQQVTLSCSPISGHRSVSWYQQTPGQGLQFLFEYFSETQRNKGNFPGRFSGRQFSNSRSEMNVSTLELGDSALYLCASSSTGNYGYTFGSGTRLTVV.

The chain employs TRBV3-1 (or the pseudogene TRBV3-2) and TRBJ2-1; 8 nucleotides line up with TRBD2. Per the germline V gene, CDR1 is LGHDT and CDR2 is YNNKEL (reference sequence). The CDR3 loop spans 14 amino acids. The ends lost 2 bases at V and 5 bases at J; junction bases unmatched: 2. The CDR3 here is CASSQREGHNEQFF. The CDR3 DNA reads TGTGCCAGCAGCCAACGGGAGGGACACAATGAGCAGTTCTTC.

The gene calls are TRBV18 and TRBJ2-5, with D possibly TRBD1 on 5 matching bases. Trimming removed 2 bases from V and 5 bases from J, with 15 bases in between. Germline V gives CDR1 KGHSH, CDR2 LQKENI. This CDR3 has 15 amino acids. Here the CDR3 reads CASSPGLGSGETQYF. CDR3 in DNA: TGTGCCAGCTCACCAGGCTTAGGGTCAGGGGAGACCCAGTACTTC.

J is TRBJ1-5 and V is TRBV19; no clear D gene. In germline, CDR1 is LNHDA, CDR2 SQIVND (reference sequence). The length of the CDR3 is 11 residues. CDR3: CAGGVSQPQHF. The CDR3 region has the DNA TGTGCTGGCGGGGTCTCTCAGCCCCAGCATTTT.

This clone has just one count. The rearrangement uses TRBV4-2 and TRBJ1-1, with D hard to call. This CDR3 is built from 14 residues. Germline assignment: CDR1 LGHNA and CDR2 YNFKEQ. Trimming cost V 4 bases and J 1 base, with 10 bases left between them. The CDR3 spells CASSLRPGNTEAFF. The CDR3 DNA is TGTGCCAGCAGCCTCAGGCCCGGGAACACTGAAGCTTTCTTT.

The J gene is TRBJ2-1, the V gene TRBV5-1; 10 nucleotides agree with TRBD2. V gave up 1 base and J gave up 6 bases; unmatched junction bases: 4. Germline V gene sequence: CDR1 SGHRS, CDR2 YFSETQ. The CDR3 sequence is 15 residues long. The CDR3 protein is CASSLSLAGVNEQFF. CDR3 nucleotide sequence: TGCGCCAGCAGCTTGAGTCTAGCGGGGGTCAATGAGCAGTTCTTC.

This chain joins TRBV4-1 and TRBJ2-7; 12 bases line up with TRBD2. In germline, CDR1 is MGHRA, CDR2 YSYEKL. Trimming removed 4 bases from V and 4 bases from J; junction bases left unmatched: 8. The CDR3 has 16 residues. The CDR3: CASSRLAGGSKYEQYF. The DNA for the CDR3 is TGCGCCAGCAGCCGGCTAGCGGGGGGGTCAAAGTACGAGCAGTACTTC.

The chain recombines TRBV10-3 with TRBJ2-3, with TRBD1 matching over 7 bases. The V and J ends lost 9 bases and 5 bases, in that order; junction bases with no gene match: 8. The V gene's germline CDR1 is ENHRY and CDR2 SYGVKD. The CDR3 runs to 13 residues. The CDR3 nucleotides read TGTGCCATGGGGGACAGTACCGAAGATACGCAGTATTTT. Translating gives CAMGDSTEDTQYF.

This sequence joins TRBV3-1 (or the pseudogene TRBV3-2) and TRBJ2-4; TRBD2 matches 11 bases. V lost 4 bases and J lost 0; bases outside the gene matches: 8. The CDR3 sequence is 18 residues long. From germline, CDR1 is LGHDT and CDR2 YNNKEL (reference sequence). The chain's CDR3 is CASSPRVAGGIAKNIQYF. In DNA form, the CDR3 reads TGTGCCAGCAGCCCCCGAGTAGCGGGGGGGATAGCCAAAAACATTCAGTACTTC.

This clone was observed at least ten times. The gene calls are TRBV5-1 and TRBJ1-1; tentatively, D is TRBD1 (5 bases). Trimming pared 2 bases from V and 5 bases from J, leaving 13 bases between. CDR3 size: 14 residues. The V gene's germline CDR1 is SGHRS and CDR2 YFSETQ. The CDR3 protein is CASSLSSGGTEAFF. CDR3 sequence (DNA): TGCGCCAGCAGCTTAAGTTCCGGGGGGACTGAAGCTTTCTTT.

The chain employs TRBV18 and TRBJ2-5, with unresolved D. Trimming removed 10 bases at V and 0 bases at J, with 15 bases between. The length of the CDR3 is 14 residues. CDR1 is KGHSH and CDR2 is LQKENI in the germline V gene. CDR3 DNA: TGTGCCAACACCAAAACAAATAACCAAGAGACCCAGTACTTC. The encoded protein is CANTKTNNQETQYF.

The chain employs TRBV9 and TRBJ2-5, with a tentative D call TRBD2 (6 bases). Germline CDR1 and CDR2: SGDLS and YYNGEE. The length of the CDR3 is 15 residues. V was shortened by 4 bases and J by 8 bases, with 21 bases between the two germline ends. CDR3 DNA: TGTGCCAGCAGCATTACGGGGCAGGAGGGTGGAACCCAGTACTTC. Translating gives CASSITGQEGGTQYF. The whole variable domain, filled in from reference TRBV9 and TRBJ2-5, reads DSGVTQTPKHLITATGQRVTLRCSPRSGDLSVYWYQQSLDQGLQFLIQYYNGEERAKGNILERFSAQQFPDLHSELNLSSLELGDSALYFCASSITGQEGGTQYFGPGTRLLVL.

This rearrangement joins TRBV6-5 to TRBJ1-1, with D perhaps matching TRBD1 (6 bases). CDR3 length: 14 residues. The V end lost 8 bases, the J end lost 1 base, and 14 bases lay between the germline ends. CDR1 and CDR2 (germline): MNHEY, SVGAGI. The CDR3 loop reads CASLPRGQNTEAFF. The CDR3 region has the DNA TGTGCCAGCTTACCCCGGGGACAGAACACTGAAGCTTTCTTT.

The genes are TRBV7-2 and TRBJ1-1, with TRBD1 matching over 7 bases. This CDR3 region has 14 residues. Germline loops: CDR1 SGHTA, CDR2 FQGNSA. Germline trimming cut 3 bases from V and 6 bases from J; bases unmatched to any gene: 7. CDR3 nucleotide sequence: TGTGCCAGCAGCTTTGACAGGGCAATCGCTGAAGCTTTCTTT. Translation: CASSFDRAIAEAFF.

The chain employs TRBV5-1 and TRBJ1-2; no definite D call. The CDR3 totals 14 residues. Germline lookup yields CDR1 SGHRS and CDR2 YFSETQ. V lost 0 bases and J lost 7, with 13 bases in between. CDR3 amino acids: CASSLGGTRRGYTF. In DNA form, the CDR3 reads TGCGCCAGCAGCTTGGGAGGCACGCGGCGTGGCTACACCTTC.

CDR3 protein: CASSLGREGQPQHF. The CDR3 nucleotides read TGTGCCAGCAGCTTAGGCAGGGAGGGTCAGCCCCAGCATTTT. This rearrangement joins TRBV7-2 to TRBJ1-5, with TRBD1 as a possible D gene (5 bases). The germline V gene has CDR1 SGHTA and CDR2 FQGNSA. V lost 1 base, J lost 6 bases, and 10 bases lay in between. The CDR3 sequence is 14 residues long.

This sequence joins TRBV5-1 and TRBJ1-5, with 9 bases fitting TRBD1. From germline, CDR1 is SGHRS and CDR2 YFSETQ. The length of the CDR3 is 14 residues. With 0 bases clipped from V and 6 bases from J, the junction kept 1 base outside the gene matches. In DNA form, the CDR3 reads TGCGCCAGCAGCTTGGGGACAGGGGTTCAGCCCCAGCATTTT. Its translation is CASSLGTGVQPQHF.

The chain employs TRBV6-6 and TRBJ1-5; D perhaps matches TRBD1 (5 bases). V was shortened by 3 bases and J by 2 bases, with 14 bases between the two germline ends. CDR1 and CDR2 from the germline V gene are MNHNY and SVGAGI (reference sequence). The CDR3 totals 16 residues. In DNA, the CDR3 is TGTGCCAGCAGTTATGGGGGGACCCAAGGCAATCAGCCCCAGCATTTT. Residues: CASSYGGTQGNQPQHF.

The rearrangement uses TRBV14 and TRBJ1-3; a possible D gene is TRBD1 (6 bases). Trimming shortened V by 4 bases and J by 2 bases, and 12 bases separated the two germline ends. The length of the CDR3 is 15 residues. Germline V lookup: CDR1 SGHDN, CDR2 FVKESK. The CDR3 region has the DNA TGTGCCAGCAGCCTTCAACAGGGAACTGGAAACACCATATATTTT. Encoded protein: CASSLQQGTGNTIYF.

This clone came up a few times. In DNA, the CDR3 is TGCGCCAGCAGCTTAAGTAGCCGGGGAATAGATGGCTACACCTTC. Amino acid sequence: CASSLSSRGIDGYTF. The rearrangement links TRBV5-1 to TRBJ1-2; D unresolved. The germline V gene has CDR1 SGHRS and CDR2 YFSETQ. The V and J ends lost 2 bases and 6 bases respectively, with 17 bases between them. CDR3 size: 15 residues.

For the CDR3, the DNA is TGTGCCAGCAGCAAGACAGTGCTCGCGAACACCGGGGAGCTGTTTTTT. Its translation is CASSKTVLANTGELFF. The chain uses TRBV11-1 and TRBJ2-2, with D possibly matching TRBD1 (5 bases). V dropped 5 bases and J dropped 0 bases, with 13 bases sitting between them. The germline V gene has CDR1 SGHAT and CDR2 FQDESV (reference sequence). This CDR3 is 16 amino acids long.